What follows describes a single T cell receptor (beta chain). Clinical histories supplied by participants themselves formed the basis of cohort assignment. This sample was included in a study of blood T cell repertoires in COVID-19. At the level of the study: Nucleic acid was either cDNA or gDNA, and it came from T cells, B-cell-depleted T cells, or PBMCs.

The CDR3 has 18 amino acids. Germline V lookup: CDR1 SGHRS, CDR2 YFSETQ. Trimming removed 0 bases at V and 3 bases at J, with 22 bases between. Method: immunoSEQ multiplex PCR; TCRdb's copy keeps in-frame clones and lacks some. In the table there are a few hundred thousand clones, 80% to 90% of which are singletons. The sequenced sample was PBMCs or T cells enriched from blood (not recorded which). The clonotype was recovered from a man aged 25-45 years who had recovered from COVID-19. This chain links TRBV5-1 with TRBJ2-7, with TRBD1 as a possible D gene (5 bases). CDR3 sequence: CASSLGNRMAGRGYEQYF. Here the CDR3 DNA reads TGCGCCAGCAGCTTGGGAAACAGGATGGCAGGGCGCGGCTACGAGCAGTACTTC. The full variable domain, with the rest looked up from reference TRBV5-1 and TRBJ2-7, is KAGVTQTPRYLIKTRGQQVTLSCSPISGHRSVSWYQQTPGQGLQFLFEYFSETQRNKGNFPGRFSGRQFSNSRSEMNVSTLELGDSALYLCASSLGNRMAGRGYEQYFGPGTRLTVT.